A single sample gave rise to the 25 T cell receptor beta chains below, sequenced in a study of cytomegalovirus exposure and HLA in healthy donors. A multiplex PCR was run with 60 Vbeta primers and 13 Jbeta primers. The assay was immunoSEQ multiplex PCR, and TCRdb's table has in-frame clones only and misses some. The sample consists of under 200,000 clones, approximately 80% of them appearing once. Sequencing input: PBMCs. All receptors come from a woman aged 45 to 65 in good health and CMV-seronegative.

V gene TRBV10-1 combines with J gene TRBJ2-7, with D possibly matching TRBD1 (6 bases). There are 14 residues in the CDR3. Germline V gene lookup returns CDR1 WNHNN and CDR2 SYGVQD (reference sequence). The V end was cut by 2 bases, the J end by 4 bases, with 12 bases between. The CDR3 protein is CASSETGKEYEQYF. The DNA of the CDR3 is TGCGCCAGCAGTGAGACAGGGAAAGAGTACGAGCAGTACTTC.

This chain connects TRBV11-3 to TRBJ2-7; 9 nucleotides match TRBD1. V lost 4 bases and J lost 6; bases outside the gene matches: 7. Germline V lookup: CDR1 SGHNT, CDR2 YENEEA. The CDR3 runs to 14 residues. The DNA for the CDR3 is TGTGCCAGCAGCTCCCGGACAGGGGCCTCCGAGCAGTACTTC. It translates to CASSSRTGASEQYF.

The V gene is TRBV12-5, the J gene TRBJ2-1; 16 positions agree with TRBD2. The length of the CDR3 is 17 residues. The trim removed 3 bases at V and 9 bases at J, leaving 8 bases unmatched. Germline CDR1 is LGHNT and CDR2 is FRNRAP. The CDR3 DNA sequence: TGTGCTAGTGGTTTTTCGGGACTAGCGGGAGGGCCCCCTGAGCAGTTCTTC. Residues: CASGFSGLAGGPPEQFF.

The V gene is TRBV7-9, the J gene TRBJ1-1, with D uncertain. The CDR3 extends over 13 amino acids. CDR1 and CDR2 from the germline V gene are SEHNR and FQNEAQ (reference sequence). V lost 6 bases, J lost 0 bases, and 8 bases lay in between. The CDR3 sequence is CASRLDLNTEAFF. CDR3 DNA sequence: TGTGCCAGCAGATTGGACTTGAACACTGAAGCTTTCTTT.

The chain couples TRBV28 to TRBJ1-1; 7 bases align to TRBD1. Trimming cost V 7 bases and J 1 base; bases outside gene matches: 3. This CDR3 region has 13 residues. The germline gives CDR1 MDHEN, CDR2 SYDVKM. The chain's CDR3 is CASTRDRNTEAFF. DNA of the CDR3: TGTGCCAGCACCAGGGACAGGAACACTGAAGCTTTCTTT.

With respect to this clone: One junction end disagrees with the germline gene, perhaps due to a read error. V gene TRBV5-4 combines with J gene TRBJ2-1; 10 positions agree with TRBD2. Germline CDR1 is SGHNT and CDR2 is YYREEE (reference sequence). CDR3 length: 14 residues. The CDR3 DNA sequence: TGTGCCGGCAGCTTTACTAGCGGGGACAATGAGCAGTTCTTC. This codes for CAGSFTSGDNEQFF.

The genes are TRBV19 and TRBJ2-1, with a possible D match to TRBD1 (6 bases). This CDR3 has 12 amino acids. Germline CDR1 is LNHDA and CDR2 is SQIVND (reference sequence). Trimming took off 6 bases at V and 7 bases at J, with 10 bases between the two ends. CDR3 sequence: CASSRGRNEQFF. The CDR3 DNA is TGTGCCAGTAGCAGGGGTAGGAATGAGCAGTTCTTC.

The CDR3 region is CACAAVQGNTEAFF. In DNA, the CDR3 is TGTGCCTGCGCCGCGGTCCAGGGGAACACTGAAGCTTTCTTT. This chain links TRBV11-2 with TRBJ1-1; a weak D match, TRBD1 (5 bases). Deletions cut 11 bases from V and 1 base from J, with 17 bases between. The V gene's germline CDR1 is SGHAT and CDR2 FQNNGV. This CDR3 has 14 amino acids. Using reference TRBV11-2 and TRBJ1-1 for the parts outside the CDR3, the full variable domain is EAGVAQSPRYKIIEKRQSVAFWCNPISGHATLYWYQQILGQGPKLLIQFQNNGVVDDSQLPKDRFSAERLKGVDSTLKIQPAKLEDSAVYLCACAAVQGNTEAFFGQGTRLTVV.

The V and J genes are TRBV5-1 and TRBJ2-5, with D perhaps TRBD1 (8 bases). The ends were cut back, 3 bases at V and 5 bases at J, with 17 bases in the middle. Germline CDR1 and CDR2: SGHRS and YFSETQ. CDR3 length equals 15 residues. The CDR3 DNA reads TGCGCCAGCAGCTGGAATGGACAGGGAGGGGAGACCCAGTACTTC. As protein: CASSWNGQGGETQYF.

J is TRBJ1-2 and V is TRBV27; the match to TRBD1 covers 8 bases. J gave up 7 bases and V 3 bases, and 4 bases lay outside the gene matches. Per germline, CDR1 MNHEY and CDR2 SMNVEV (reference sequence). The CDR3 totals 13 residues. CDR3 in amino acids: CASSFGQGAGYTF. In nucleotides, the CDR3 is TGTGCCAGCAGTTTCGGACAGGGCGCTGGCTACACCTTC.

In DNA form, the CDR3 reads TGTGCCAGCAGCGTAGAAGACCCGGGACAGGGTCGACCCATCCACACAGATACGCAGTATTTT. Protein: CASSVEDPGQGRPIHTDTQYF. This rearrangement joins TRBV9 to TRBJ2-3; 9 positions match TRBD1. Germline-derived CDR1 and CDR2 are SGDLS and YYNGEE. This CDR3 region has 21 residues. The junction had 19 bases not matched to a gene; V was cut back by 0 bases and J by 2 bases.

The rearrangement uses TRBV29-1 and TRBJ2-6, with 11 positions matching TRBD2. The CDR3 covers 16 residues. Germline CDR1 SQVTM, CDR2 ANQGSEA. The V and J ends lost 1 base and 4 bases, in that order; junction bases with no gene match: 3. CDR3 DNA: TGCAGCGTTGAAGCTAGCGGGGGGTCCGGGGCCAACGTCCTGACTTTC. This encodes CSVEASGGSGANVLTF.

Only a few counts were recorded for this clone. The J gene is TRBJ2-7, the V gene TRBV6-5; no firm D call. The CDR3 runs to 14 residues. The V gene's germline CDR1 is MNHEY and CDR2 SVGAGI. V was shortened by 2 bases and J by 0 bases, with 8 bases between the two germline ends. The CDR3 protein is CASSYAVLSYEQYF. In DNA form, the CDR3 reads TGTGCCAGCAGTTACGCGGTCCTCTCCTACGAGCAGTACTTC.

The rearrangement joins TRBV9 to TRBJ2-3, with D possibly being TRBD2 (6 bases). V shed 4 bases and J shed 7 bases, with 16 bases lying between them. The CDR3 is made up of 14 amino acids. The germline V gene has CDR1 SGDLS and CDR2 YYNGEE. DNA for the CDR3: TGTGCCAGCAGCCCGAGGACTAACCGAAATACGCAGTATTTT. Translation: CASSPRTNRNTQYF.

This chain uses TRBV2 with TRBJ2-3; a possible D gene is TRBD1 (5 bases). In germline, CDR1 is SNHLY, CDR2 FYNNEI. V was shortened by 9 bases and J by 0 bases, with 13 bases between the two germline ends. CDR3 size: 14 residues. The CDR3 region has the DNA TGTGCCAGTGGCAGGGTCCCTAGCACAGATACGCAGTATTTT. Translated, it gives CASGRVPSTDTQYF.

This rearrangement joins TRBV4-2 to TRBJ1-4; weak D call: TRBD1 (5 bases). The CDR3 is 14 residues long. Trimming removed 1 base at V and 8 bases at J, with 11 bases between. CDR1 is LGHNA and CDR2 is YNFKEQ in the germline V gene. The CDR3 bases are TGTGCCAGCAGCCAAGGGGGCGTGGGGGAAAAACTGTTTTTT. Translating gives CASSQGGVGEKLFF.

The V gene is TRBV28, the J gene TRBJ1-2, with D maybe TRBD1 (6 bases). V was trimmed by 6 bases and J by 0 bases, leaving 14 bases between them. Germline loops: CDR1 MDHEN, CDR2 SYDVKM. This CDR3 is built from 15 residues. CDR3 DNA: TGTGCCAGCAGGACCCCAGGGGAAACTAACTATGGCTACACCTTC. The encoded protein is CASRTPGETNYGYTF.

The chain couples TRBV30 to TRBJ1-2; no reliable D call. Trimming pared 3 bases from V and 1 base from J, leaving 9 bases between. This CDR3 has 13 residues. The germline V gene encodes CDR1 GTSNPN and CDR2 SVGIG (reference sequence). The DNA of the CDR3 is TGTGCCTGGAGGGGCCGGAATAACTATGGCTACACCTTC. Translated: CAWRGRNNYGYTF.

In its sample, this clone was seen once. One end of the junction varies from germline; a read error may be responsible. The chain links TRBV5-4 to TRBJ2-5, with TRBD2 identical over 10 bases. This CDR3 contains 15 residues. In germline, CDR1 is SGHNT, CDR2 YYREEE (reference sequence). The CDR3 sequence: CASSSPLAGQEAQYF. CDR3 nucleotide sequence: TGTGCCAGCAGCTCCCCACTAGCGGGGCAAGAGGCCCAGTACTTC.

CDR3 in DNA: TGTGCCAGCAGCTTAATAGGGGCAGGGGGCGGGAATGAGCAGTTCTTC. This codes for CASSLIGAGGGNEQFF. The chain employs TRBV7-3 and TRBJ2-1; 8 bases fit TRBD1. This CDR3 contains 16 residues. Trimming took 1 base from V and 7 from J; bases not matched to a gene: 9. Germline assignment: CDR1 SGHTA and CDR2 FQGTGA.

The table lists this clone with a few counts. V is TRBV6-5 and J is TRBJ2-5, with 14 positions matching TRBD2. Germline CDR1 and CDR2: MNHEY and SVGAGI. V trimming: 7 bases; J trimming: 5 bases; junction bases outside the gene matches: 3. The CDR3 is 14 residues long. The CDR3 nucleotides are TGTGCCAGCAAGACTAGCGGGGGGGCCGAGACCCAGTACTTC. It codes for CASKTSGGAETQYF.

The V gene is TRBV6-1, the J gene TRBJ2-2; TRBD1 matches 8 bases. This CDR3 is built from 15 residues. Germline V gives CDR1 MNHNS, CDR2 SASEGT. Germline trimming cut 2 bases from V and 13 bases from J; bases unmatched to any gene: 12. The CDR3: CASSEPGQAEFGLFF. CDR3 in DNA: TGTGCCAGCAGTGAACCGGGACAGGCCGAATTCGGGCTGTTTTTT.

This CDR3 is CASSLGPLVRKQYF. As DNA, the CDR3 is TGTGCCAGCAGCTTAGGGCCACTAGTTCGAAAGCAGTACTTC. The gene calls are TRBV7-2 and TRBJ2-7; tentatively, D is TRBD2 (5 bases). The germline V gene encodes CDR1 SGHTA and CDR2 FQGNSA. The CDR3 sequence is 14 residues long. Trimming removed 1 base at V and 8 bases at J, with 15 bases between.

This clone was counted a single time. The V and J genes are TRBV13 and TRBJ2-5; D may be TRBD2 (5 bases). Trimming cost V 3 bases and J 5 bases, with 13 bases left between them. The CDR3 totals 14 residues. CDR1 is PRHDT and CDR2 is FYEKMQ in the germline V gene (reference sequence). This CDR3 is CASSFQSGWETQYF. The CDR3 coding sequence is TGTGCCAGCAGCTTTCAGTCGGGGTGGGAGACCCAGTACTTC.

The J gene is TRBJ1-3, the V gene TRBV7-6; TRBD1 matches at 7 bases. The CDR3 consists of 15 residues. Trimming at V came to 3 bases and at J to 2 bases, leaving 4 bases not matched to a gene. Per the germline V gene, CDR1 is SGHVS and CDR2 is FNYEAQ. The CDR3 DNA sequence: TGTGCCAGCAGCTTCGACAGGGACACTGGAAACACCATATATTTT. Its protein product is CASSFDRDTGNTIYF.